These 6 T cell receptor beta chains were sequenced from one sample in a study of blood T cells in healthy people across ages. Primed by a sample-barcoded 5' primer and a J-beta primer mix, a second PCR proceeded for 7 to 11 cycles. Each CDR3 protein is one row after TCRdb ran MiXCR on the 5' RACE reads. The sample lists 700,000 to 850,000 distinct CDR3 sequences; about 55% were seen once. Sequencing was performed on blood. The receptors were sampled from a man older than 75 in good health.

This clonotype has more than one count but fewer than ten. V usage is TRBV3-1 and J usage is TRBJ2-7; D gene ambiguous. The V gene's germline CDR1 is LGHDT and CDR2 YNNKEL (reference sequence). This CDR3 region has 12 residues. V was pared by 3 bases and J by 6 bases, with 9 bases between. The CDR3 DNA follows: TGTGCCAGCAGCCAGGGGATAAGCGAGCAGTACTTC. It translates to CASSQGISEQYF.

The chain combines TRBV6-1 with TRBJ2-1; 8 bases match TRBD2. The V gene's germline CDR1 is MNHNS and CDR2 SASEGT. This CDR3 spans 15 amino acids. V lost 4 bases, J lost 3 bases, and 5 bases stayed unmatched. Written as DNA, the CDR3 is TGTGCCAGCAGTGTAGGAGCGGGAGTCTACAATGAGCAGTTCTTC. As protein: CASSVGAGVYNEQFF.

This clonotype was seen a few times. V usage is TRBV2 and J usage is TRBJ2-3; 8 bases align to TRBD2. CDR1 SNHLY and CDR2 FYNNEI come from the germline V gene. V gave up 7 bases and J gave up 14 bases; unmatched junction bases: 23. The CDR3 runs 16 residues. The CDR3 coding sequence is TGTGCCAGCAATCTGGCGGGAGGAGGAAATTCCGGATACGCGTATTTT. This codes for CASNLAGGGNSGYAYF. The variable domain in full, completed from reference TRBV2 and TRBJ2-3, reads EPEVTQTPSHQVTQMGQEVILRCVPISNHLYFYWYRQILGQKVEFLVSFYNNEISEKSEIFDDQFSVERPDGSNFTLKIRSTKLEDSAMYFCASNLAGGGNSGYAYFGPGTRLTVL.

This clonotype was seen more than once but under ten times. V and J are TRBV29-1 and TRBJ2-7, with D possibly TRBD1 on 6 matching bases. The V and J ends lost 6 bases and 2 bases respectively, with 11 bases between them. This CDR3 spans 12 amino acids. Germline V lookup: CDR1 SQVTM, CDR2 ANQGSEA. The CDR3 sequence is CSVGTLPYEQYF. The CDR3 DNA sequence: TGCAGCGTGGGGACATTACCCTACGAGCAGTACTTC.

The chain is built from TRBV11-1 and TRBJ2-5, with 12 bases aligning to TRBD2. This CDR3 is 16 amino acids long. Germline V gene sequence: CDR1 SGHAT, CDR2 FQDESV (reference sequence). V trimming: 1 base; J trimming: 11 bases; junction bases outside the gene matches: 11. CDR3 region: CASSLVTSGRRHEQYF. The CDR3 coding sequence is TGTGCCAGCAGCTTAGTAACTAGCGGGAGGCGGCATGAGCAGTACTTC. The variable domain in full, completed from reference TRBV11-1 and TRBJ2-5, reads EAEVAQSPRYKITEKSQAVAFWCDPISGHATLYWYRQILGQGPELLVQFQDESVVDDSQLPKDRFSAERLKGVDSTLKIQPAELGDSAMYLCASSLVTSGRRHEQYFGPGTRLLVL.

V is TRBV5-1 and J is TRBJ1-1, with 8 bases matching TRBD1. V lost 2 bases, J lost 5 bases, and 11 bases stayed unmatched. The CDR3 consists of 16 residues. Germline CDR1 is SGHRS and CDR2 is YFSETQ. The CDR3 is CASSFPRTGFPTEAFF. DNA for the CDR3: TGCGCCAGCAGCTTCCCCCGGACAGGGTTTCCGACTGAAGCTTTCTTT.